Below are 2 T cell receptor beta chains sequenced from a single sample in a study of TIL therapy for anti-PD-1-resistant metastatic lung cancer. Described time point: pre-treatment sample, taken before nivolumab and TIL therapy. This was the immunoSEQ v3 assay. Generated by immunoSEQ multiplex PCR, the TCRdb table keeps only in-frame clones and is missing some. Of more than 55,000 clones in the sample, about 69% were seen once. The source material was blood, sampled at baseline. Source of these receptors: a person aged 25-85 years with non-small cell lung cancer.

This clone has more than one count but fewer than ten. The chain recombines TRBV5-1 with TRBJ2-1; D unresolved. The CDR3 has 13 residues. CDR1 and CDR2 from the germline V gene are SGHRS and YFSETQ. The V and J ends lost 2 bases and 8 bases respectively, with 11 bases between them. CDR3 DNA sequence: TGCGCCAGCAGCTTCGATCCGAACTATGAGCAGTTCTTC. Its protein is CASSFDPNYEQFF.

The genes are TRBV19 and TRBJ1-5; D is perhaps TRBD1 (5 bases). CDR1 LNHDA and CDR2 SQIVND come from the germline V gene (reference sequence). V dropped 2 bases and J dropped 6 bases, with 14 bases sitting between them. The CDR3 contains 15 residues. The CDR3: CASSIRGQGGQPQHF. DNA of the CDR3: TGTGCCAGTAGTATAAGAGGGCAGGGTGGTCAGCCCCAGCATTTT.